One sample yielded the 24 T cell receptor beta chains listed below, sequenced in a study of control samples from healthy donors and cancer patients. The protocol was immunoSEQ multiplex PCR, while the TCRdb copy is restricted to in-frame clones and leaves out a portion. The profile shows roughly 50,000 clones, 94% of them singletons. Sequencing was done on a sample of blood. These receptors were obtained from a man between 25 and 39 years old in good health.

V gene TRBV2 combines with J gene TRBJ1-1; D remains ambiguous. Germline values: CDR1 SNHLY, CDR2 FYNNEI. V was clipped by 6 bases and J by 7 bases, with 12 bases between them. The CDR3 has 12 residues. CDR3 DNA: TGTGCCAGCAGGGGCTTGGGTGGTGAAGCTTTCTTT. Encoded protein: CASRGLGGEAFF.

The genes are TRBV30 and TRBJ1-5, with D perhaps TRBD1 (5 bases). The CDR3 loop spans 14 amino acids. Germline V gives CDR1 GTSNPN, CDR2 SVGIG (reference sequence). The ends were cut back, 5 bases at V and 5 bases at J, with 16 bases in the middle. The CDR3 loop is CAWASSGAYQPQHF. CDR3 DNA: TGTGCCTGGGCTTCATCCGGGGCCTATCAGCCCCAGCATTTT.

J is TRBJ2-7 and V is TRBV10-3; no clear D gene. V was pared by 3 bases and J by 6 bases, with 9 bases between. Germline CDR1 and CDR2: ENHRY and SYGVKD. The CDR3 totals 12 residues. Written as DNA, the CDR3 is TGTGCCATCAGTGACAGAAGAACCGAGCAGTACTTC. This sequence encodes CAISDRRTEQYF.

J is TRBJ2-1 and V is TRBV18; TRBD2 agrees at 15 bases. V lost 3 bases and J lost 8; bases outside the gene matches: 5. Germline values: CDR1 KGHSH, CDR2 LQKENI. This CDR3 is built from 16 residues. CDR3 sequence: CASSPGTSGGRDEQFF. CDR3 in DNA: TGTGCCAGCTCACCCGGGACTAGCGGGGGGCGTGATGAGCAGTTCTTC.

This chain links TRBV27 with TRBJ2-7; D possibly corresponds to TRBD1 (6 bases). V was cut by 6 bases and J by 0 bases, with 15 bases left in between. This CDR3 spans 15 amino acids. Germline V gives CDR1 MNHEY, CDR2 SMNVEV (reference sequence). CDR3 residues: CASSHRTDSSYEQYF. Here the CDR3 DNA reads TGTGCCAGCAGCCATCGGACGGACAGCTCCTACGAGCAGTACTTC.

The V gene is TRBV4-3, the J gene TRBJ2-2; D possibly uses TRBD1 or TRBD2 (5 bases each). Germline assignment: CDR1 LGHNA and CDR2 YSLEER. Trimming left V 11 bases short and J 3 bases short, with 16 bases between. CDR3 size: 14 residues. As DNA, the CDR3 is TGCGCCTCCTCAAAGGGGACGGACACCGGGGAGCTGTTTTTT. It yields the protein CASSKGTDTGELFF.

The gene calls are TRBV7-2 and TRBJ2-3, with 10 nucleotides matching TRBD2. CDR3 length: 17 residues. The germline V gene encodes CDR1 SGHTA and CDR2 FQGNSA. V dropped 0 bases and J dropped 1; count of bases not matched to a gene: 4. The CDR3 region is CASSLARLAGGTDTQYF. For the CDR3, the DNA is TGTGCCAGCAGCTTAGCGCGTCTAGCGGGAGGCACAGATACGCAGTATTTT.

J is TRBJ1-5 and V is TRBV28; D call uncertain. Between the trimmed V and J ends, which lost 2 bases and 6 bases, there was a span of 2 bases. The CDR3 is 11 residues long. The germline V gene encodes CDR1 MDHEN and CDR2 SYDVKM. CDR3 protein: CASSLTQPQHF. The CDR3 coding sequence is TGTGCCAGCAGTTTAACTCAGCCCCAGCATTTT. The whole variable domain, remainder taken from reference TRBV28 and TRBJ1-5, is DVKVTQSSRYLVKRTGEKVFLECVQDMDHENMFWYRQDPGLGLRLIYFSYDVKMKEKGDIPEGYSVSREKKERFSLILESASTNQTSMYLCASSLTQPQHFGDGTRLSIL.

This clone showed up just once. The J gene is TRBJ2-7, the V gene TRBV27; D unclear. Trimming took 1 base from V and 7 from J, leaving 11 bases between them. The CDR3 has 13 residues. The germline V gene has CDR1 MNHEY and CDR2 SMNVEV (reference sequence). CDR3 sequence reads: CASSLFPELEQYF. The CDR3 nucleotides read TGTGCCAGCAGTTTATTCCCGGAGCTTGAGCAGTACTTC.

The chain combines TRBV10-3 with TRBJ1-1; no reliable D call. V lost 2 bases, J lost 4 bases, and 17 bases lay in between. The germline V gene encodes CDR1 ENHRY and CDR2 SYGVKD. CDR3 length: 16 amino acids. CDR3 sequence reads: CAISELGSGGGTEAFF. For the CDR3, the DNA is TGTGCCATCAGTGAGCTGGGTTCGGGCGGCGGCACTGAAGCTTTCTTT.

This rearrangement joins TRBV9 to TRBJ2-1, with TRBD2 matching over 9 bases. Germline V gene lookup returns CDR1 SGDLS and CDR2 YYNGEE. J was trimmed by 4 bases and V by 2 bases; bases with no gene match: 16. This CDR3 has 19 residues. The chain's CDR3 is CASSVSREGGLGGYNEQFF. The CDR3 DNA sequence: TGTGCCAGCAGCGTGTCGCGGGAGGGCGGCCTAGGAGGGTACAATGAGCAGTTCTTC.

This sequence joins TRBV24-1 and TRBJ2-3; no clear D gene. CDR3 size: 14 residues. V was trimmed by 2 bases and J by 8 bases, leaving 13 bases between them. Germline loops: CDR1 KGHDR, CDR2 SFDVKD. The CDR3 region is CATSDSPQGVTQYF. For the CDR3, the DNA is TGTGCCACCAGTGATTCTCCCCAAGGCGTTACGCAGTATTTT.

This clone was recorded once. V and J are TRBV4-2 and TRBJ2-7, with 12 bases matching TRBD2. CDR1 is LGHNA and CDR2 is YNFKEQ in the germline V gene. The CDR3 is 15 residues long. V lost 1 base, J lost 4 bases, and 2 bases stayed unmatched. The CDR3: CASSQVLAGGYEQYF. DNA of the CDR3: TGTGCCAGCAGCCAAGTCCTAGCGGGGGGGTACGAGCAGTACTTC.

This chain joins TRBV24-1 and TRBJ2-7; 10 nucleotides align to TRBD1. CDR1 is KGHDR and CDR2 is SFDVKD in the germline V gene. Trimming cost V 9 bases and J 0 bases; bases outside gene matches: 4. The CDR3 totals 14 residues. CDR3 amino acids: CATARTGGSYEQYF. The DNA for the CDR3 is TGTGCCACCGCCCGGACAGGGGGCTCCTACGAGCAGTACTTC.

With respect to this clone: The same CDR3 is also encoded by other DNA sequences in this sample. V gene TRBV5-6 combines with J gene TRBJ2-7, with TRBD1 identical over 10 bases. J gave up 3 bases and V 4 bases, and 4 bases lay outside the gene matches. The germline gives CDR1 SGHDT, CDR2 YYEEEE. CDR3 length: 14 residues. The CDR3 loop is CASSPGTGDYEQYF. The CDR3 bases are TGTGCCAGCAGCCCGGGGACAGGGGACTACGAGCAGTACTTC. The variable domain in full, completed from reference TRBV5-6 and TRBJ2-7, reads DAGVTQSPTHLIKTRGQQVTLRCSPKSGHDTVSWYQQALGQGPQFIFQYYEEEERQRGNFPDRFSGHQFPNYSSELNVNALLLGDSALYLCASSPGTGDYEQYFGPGTRLTVT.

The CDR3: CASSSPTGKMYTQYF. CDR3 nucleotides: TGTGCCAGCAGCTCCCCGACAGGGAAGATGTATACGCAGTATTTT. The J gene is TRBJ2-3, the V gene TRBV7-9, with TRBD1 identical over 7 bases. CDR1 and CDR2 (germline): SEHNR, FQNEAQ (reference sequence). The V and J ends lost 4 bases and 7 bases, in that order; junction bases with no gene match: 11. The CDR3 loop spans 15 amino acids.

The chain combines TRBV27 with TRBJ1-3, with D possibly TRBD1 on 5 matching bases. The CDR3 has 15 residues. Germline V gene lookup returns CDR1 MNHEY and CDR2 SMNVEV (reference sequence). Trimming left V 6 bases short and J 1 base short, with 13 bases between. CDR3: CASRSLTASGNTIYF. The CDR3 nucleotides read TGTGCCAGCAGGTCCCTGACAGCTTCTGGAAACACCATATATTTT.

The rearrangement joins TRBV6-1 to TRBJ1-1, with D unresolved. The CDR3 totals 13 residues. Germline V CDR1 and CDR2: MNHNS, SASEGT. The V end lost 1 base, the J end lost 8 bases, and 11 bases lay between the germline ends. The CDR3 sequence is CASSEGSPSEAFF. The DNA for the CDR3 is TGTGCCAGCAGTGAAGGGTCTCCCAGCGAAGCTTTCTTT.

This clone showed up just a few times. The rearrangement joins TRBV6-4 to TRBJ1-2; 7 positions match TRBD1. Germline CDR1 and CDR2: MRHNA and SNTAGT. This CDR3 contains 14 residues. The V gene end was trimmed by 0 bases and the J gene end by 4 bases; junction bases not matched to a gene: 2. CDR3 nucleotides: TGTGCCAGCAGTGACTCTCCAGGGGGCTATGGCTACACCTTC. Amino acids: CASSDSPGGYGYTF.

The chain combines TRBV3-1 (or the pseudogene TRBV3-2) with TRBJ2-7, with TRBD1 matching 9 bases. Per germline, CDR1 LGHDT and CDR2 YNNKEL (reference sequence). This CDR3 spans 14 amino acids. The ends lost 5 bases at V and 3 bases at J; junction bases unmatched: 5. The CDR3 is CASSTATGGYEQYF. CDR3 in DNA: TGTGCCAGCAGCACAGCGACAGGGGGCTACGAGCAGTACTTC.

Comments on this clone: Other DNA sequences from this sample encode an identical CDR3 as well. This chain joins TRBV5-4 and TRBJ2-5, with 15 nucleotides matching TRBD2. This CDR3 comprises 17 residues. The V gene's germline CDR1 is SGHNT and CDR2 YYREEE (reference sequence). The V and J ends lost 3 bases and 5 bases, in that order; junction bases with no gene match: 8. The CDR3 sequence is CASSSWTSGGAGETQYF. DNA of the CDR3: TGTGCCAGCAGCTCCTGGACTAGCGGGGGGGCGGGGGAGACCCAGTACTTC.

The CDR3 DNA reads TGCGCCAGCAGCTTAAGGCCCGACAGGAATCAGCCCCAGCATTTT. Translation: CASSLRPDRNQPQHF. V usage is TRBV5-1 and J usage is TRBJ1-5, with a weak D call TRBD1 (6 bases). Germline-derived CDR1 and CDR2 are SGHRS and YFSETQ. The CDR3 sequence is 15 residues long. Trimming removed 2 bases from V and 4 bases from J, with 13 bases in between.

V is TRBV7-9 and J is TRBJ2-5, with D perhaps TRBD2 (6 bases). The CDR3 is made up of 14 amino acids. Trimming took 4 bases from V and 5 from J, leaving 14 bases between them. Per the germline V gene, CDR1 is SEHNR and CDR2 is FQNEAQ (reference sequence). CDR3: CASSSSVTMETQYF. The CDR3, as DNA: TGTGCCAGCAGCTCTAGCGTCACGATGGAGACCCAGTACTTC.

This CDR3 is CSASSRLTYEQYF. CDR3 sequence (DNA): TGCAGTGCTAGTTCGAGGCTAACCTACGAGCAGTACTTC. The chain joins TRBV20-1 to TRBJ2-7, with D unresolved. Between the trimmed V and J ends, which lost 3 bases and 2 bases, there was a span of 11 bases. The CDR3 spans 13 residues. CDR1 and CDR2 (germline): DFQATT, SNEGSKA (reference sequence).